Below, 7 T cell receptor beta chains from the same sample are listed, as sequenced in a study of T-cell reconstitution after alpha-beta-depleted transplantation in children. During its preparation, the TCRbeta library received unique molecular identifiers. TCRdb processed the PCR reads anew with MiXCR; each CDR3 protein has one entry. This sample has about 900,000 distinct CDR3 sequences, with roughly 29% found just once. Sample: PBMCs, mostly from graft donor cells, taken 360 days after TCRalphabeta/CD19-depleted stem cell transplant. The receptors were sampled from a boy in the first two years of life who had a stem cell transplant for SCID, so the T cells may come from the graft donor.

The V and J genes are TRBV6-1 and TRBJ1-5; TRBD1 aligns across 10 bases. Germline trimming cut 6 bases from V and 4 bases from J; bases unmatched to any gene: 6. Germline CDR1 is MNHNS and CDR2 is SASEGT. The CDR3 extends over 15 amino acids. This CDR3 reads CASRRQGAGNQPQHF. Here the CDR3 DNA reads TGTGCCAGCAGACGACAGGGGGCTGGGAATCAGCCCCAGCATTTT.

This clonotype has ten or more counts. V is TRBV20-1 and J is TRBJ1-5; possibly TRBD1 for D (5 bases). From germline, CDR1 is DFQATT and CDR2 SNEGSKA (reference sequence). There are 14 residues in the CDR3. Trimming removed 6 bases at V and 0 bases at J, with 12 bases between. This CDR3 is CSAPDIYSNQPQHF. CDR3 nucleotides: TGCAGTGCCCCGGACATTTATAGCAATCAGCCCCAGCATTTT.

The genes are TRBV7-6 and TRBJ2-5, with a possible D match to TRBD2 (6 bases). From germline, CDR1 is SGHVS and CDR2 FNYEAQ. This CDR3 comprises 16 residues. Trimming pared 6 bases from V and 2 bases from J, leaving 19 bases between. CDR3 residues: CASRLGGKAGQETQYF. The DNA of the CDR3 is TGTGCCAGCAGACTGGGAGGAAAAGCGGGTCAAGAGACCCAGTACTTC.

This clonotype has only a few counts. The rearrangement links TRBV29-1 to TRBJ1-1; TRBD1 matches 7 bases. This CDR3 spans 16 amino acids. The V segment lost 6 bases and the J segment 0 bases; nucleotides outside the gene matches: 13. Germline V lookup: CDR1 SQVTM, CDR2 ANQGSEA. CDR3 sequence: CSVALLRTGMNTEAFF. The DNA for the CDR3 is TGCAGCGTCGCCTTACTACGGACAGGAATGAACACTGAAGCTTTCTTT.

This clonotype was detected ten times or more. At one of its ends the junction is not consistent with the germline gene, which may arise from a read error. The chain has TRBV5-1 and TRBJ2-1, with a possible D match to TRBD2 (7 bases). The CDR3 length is 16 residues. Germline-derived CDR1 and CDR2 are SGHRS and YFSETQ. The CDR3 reads CASSLDPGGTYNEQFF. The CDR3 DNA follows: TGTGCCAGCAGCTTAGACCCGGGGGGCACCTACAATGAGCAGTTCTTC.

A few counts support this clonotype. CDR3 coding DNA: TGCGCCAGCAGCTTTGGGGACCACACAGATACGCAGTATTTT. As protein: CASSFGDHTDTQYF. The chain recombines TRBV5-1 with TRBJ2-3; D possibly matches TRBD1 or TRBD2 (5 bases each). The V gene's germline CDR1 is SGHRS and CDR2 YFSETQ. V was cut by 2 bases and J by 2 bases, with 9 bases left in between. The CDR3 runs 14 residues. The whole variable domain, filled in from reference TRBV5-1 and TRBJ2-3, reads KAGVTQTPRYLIKTRGQQVTLSCSPISGHRSVSWYQQTPGQGLQFLFEYFSETQRNKGNFPGRFSGRQFSNSRSEMNVSTLELGDSALYLCASSFGDHTDTQYFGPGTRLTVL.

Only a few counts were recorded for this clonotype. The genes are TRBV29-1 and TRBJ2-7; possible D gene TRBD2, 6 bases. V was trimmed by 3 bases and J by 0 bases, leaving 18 bases between them. The germline CDR1 and CDR2 sequences are SQVTM and ANQGSEA. The length of the CDR3 is 16 residues. CDR3 sequence (DNA): TGCAGCGTTGAGGGGTCCGTTAGCGGACCCTCCTACGAGCAGTACTTC. Amino acids: CSVEGSVSGPSYEQYF.